This T cell receptor (beta chain) emerged from a study of blood T cell repertoires in COVID-19. As handled by the study authors: The assay estimated nucleated cells by amplifying reference gene primers. Assay used: immunoSEQ multiplex PCR; TCRdb lists only in-frame clones, some missing. V and J calls and clone size are copied from that table; D and trimming were computed from the DNA. The sample carries over 350,000 clones, roughly 91% recorded once. Germline loops: CDR1 GTSNPN, CDR2 SVGIG (reference sequence). CDR3 size: 13 residues. The ends were cut back, 8 bases at V and 3 bases at J, with 16 bases in the middle.

The sample consisted of PBMCs or T cells enriched from blood (not recorded which). This clonotype was obtained from a woman aged 18 to 35 who had recovered from COVID-19. The chain is built from TRBV30 and TRBJ1-2; D not resolved. CDR3 nucleotide sequence: TGTGCCCGATCAGACCGCGGGGACTATGGCTACACCTTC. Translation: CARSDRGDYGYTF.